This is a list of T cell receptor beta chains from one sample in a study of blood T cell repertoires in COVID-19. The assay was immunoSEQ multiplex PCR, and TCRdb's table has in-frame clones only and misses some. The sample lists about 240,000 clones; approximately 87% were seen once. Sequenced: peripheral blood. The receptor source for this set is a man in his 60s with acute or convalescent COVID-19. Both conserved end residues are part of each CDR3. D genes are given only for firm matches. Clone size, where shown, is once, few, many, or a class for clones that have expanded.

CDR3aa | CDR3nt | v_gene | d_gene | j_gene | abundance
CASSSAREGVDEKLFF | TGTGCCAGCAGCTCCGCAAGGGAGGGGGTGGATGAAAAACTGTTTTTT | TRBV7-9 | . | TRBJ1-4 | .
CASTPGGANVLTF | TGTGCCAGCACCCCGGGTGGGGCCAACGTCCTGACTTTC | TRBV9 | . | TRBJ2-6 | .
CASSPGGEAFF | TGTGCCAGCAGCCCAGGGGGCGAAGCTTTCTTT | TRBV5-5 | TRBD1 | TRBJ1-1 | .
CASTPARGKSYNEQFF | TGTGCCAGCACCCCCGCCCGGGGGAAATCCTACAATGAGCAGTTCTTC | TRBV5-4 | . | TRBJ2-1 | .
CAWSRTGRPNQPQHF | TGTGCCTGGAGTAGGACAGGGAGGCCCAACCAGCCCCAGCATTTT | TRBV30 | TRBD1 | TRBJ1-5 | .
CASSTGADTQYF | TGTGCCAGCAGTACAGGGGCAGATACGCAGTATTTT | TRBV28 | TRBD1 | TRBJ2-3 | .
CAWSTSGATNEKLFF | TGTGCCTGGAGTACCTCAGGGGCAACTAATGAAAAACTGTTTTTT | TRBV30 | . | TRBJ1-4 | .
CAISGHAGETQYF | TGTGCCATCAGTGGACACGCGGGGGAGACCCAGTACTTC | TRBV10-3 | . | TRBJ2-5 | .
CASSYSSRGYEQYF | TGTGCCAGCAGTTACTCCTCCAGGGGCTACGAGCAGTACTTC | TRBV6-5 | . | TRBJ2-7 | .
CATGRQANYGYTF | TGTGCCACAGGCAGACAGGCTAACTATGGCTACACCTTC | TRBV24-1 | . | TRBJ1-2 | .
CASSTRTSGGGLDTQYF | TGTGCCAGCAGTACTCGGACTAGCGGAGGCGGTTTAGATACGCAGTATTTT | TRBV25-1 | TRBD2 | TRBJ2-3 | .
CASSLGGRGPNQPQHF | TGTGCCAGCAGTTTGGGGGGGCGGGGTCCGAATCAGCCCCAGCATTTT | TRBV6-2/TRBV6-3 | . | TRBJ1-5 | .
CASSSLSGIYEQYF | TGTGCCAGCAGCTCCCTGAGCGGGATCTACGAGCAGTACTTC | TRBV12-1 | . | TRBJ2-7 | once
CAISGLAEAGELFF | TGTGCCATCAGCGGACTAGCGGAAGCCGGGGAGCTGTTTTTT | TRBV10-3 | TRBD2 | TRBJ2-2 | .
CASSRRDRGSDNQPQHF | TGTGCCAGTAGTAGACGGGACAGGGGGAGTGACAATCAGCCCCAGCATTTT | TRBV19 | TRBD1 | TRBJ1-5 | .
CASSDDRVSYEQYF | TGTGCCAGCTCGGACGACAGGGTCTCCTACGAGCAGTACTTC | TRBV18 | TRBD1 | TRBJ2-7 | .
CASSTSNRVHEAFF | . | TRBV28 | . | TRBJ1-1 | .
CASSPPGNTEAFF | TGTGCCAGCAGCCCCCCAGGGAACACTGAAGCTTTCTTT | TRBV7-9 | . | TRBJ1-1 | .
CASSLGQGITEAFF | TGTGCCAGCAGCTTAGGACAGGGGATCACTGAAGCTTTCTTT | TRBV7-8 | TRBD1 | TRBJ1-1 | .
CASSSLGRGVTEAFF | TGTGCCAGCAGTTCCCTTGGCAGGGGGGTCACTGAAGCTTTCTTT | TRBV28 | TRBD1 | TRBJ1-1 | .
CASSLTGTGEETQYF | TGCGCCAGCAGCCTAACCGGGACAGGGGAAGAGACCCAGTACTTC | TRBV5-1 | TRBD1 | TRBJ2-5 | .
CASRLSSGLLMREQYF | TGTGCCAGCAGGCTTTCGAGCGGCCTTTTGATGAGGGAGCAGTACTTC | TRBV7-9 | . | TRBJ2-7 | .
CAWSSPRDSNMNTEAFF | TGTGCCTGGAGTTCACCTCGGGACAGTAACATGAACACTGAAGCTTTCTTT | TRBV30 | TRBD1 | TRBJ1-1 | few
CASSIEFKLLKFYNEQFF | TGTGCCAGTAGTATAGAATTTAAACTCCTTAAATTTTACAATGAGCAGTTCTTC | TRBV19 | . | TRBJ2-1 | few
CASRILAQGTDTQYF | TGCGCCAGCAGGATACTAGCGCAGGGAACAGATACGCAGTATTTT | TRBV5-1 | TRBD2 | TRBJ2-3 | .
CASSIVWSTSGSTDTQYF | TGTGCCAGTAGTATAGTCTGGTCGACTAGCGGCAGCACAGATACGCAGTATTTT | TRBV19 | TRBD2 | TRBJ2-3 | once
CASRPGGRNTEAFF | TGTGCCAGCAGGCCGGGGGGGCGGAACACTGAAGCTTTCTTT | TRBV27 | . | TRBJ1-1 | .
CATTLLDRISNQPQHF | TGTGCCACCACCCTCCTAGACAGGATCTCCAATCAGCCCCAGCATTTT | TRBV24-1 | . | TRBJ1-5 | .
CAISPVGGTEHYEQYF | TGTGCCATCAGTCCGGTTGGAGGGACAGAGCACTACGAGCAGTACTTC | TRBV10-3 | . | TRBJ2-7 | .
CASSLGRGTDEKLFF | TGCGCCAGCAGCTTGGGGCGGGGTACGGATGAAAAACTGTTTTTT | TRBV5-1 | . | TRBJ1-4 | .
CASSLDSEAGELFF | TGTGCCAGCAGCTTAGATTCCGAGGCCGGGGAGCTGTTTTTT | TRBV11-2 | . | TRBJ2-2 | .
CASSTGLSEQYF | TGCGCCAGCAGCACGGGACTTTCCGAGCAGTACTTC | TRBV4-1 | . | TRBJ2-7 | .
CARSFRVRTEAFF | TGTGCCAGAAGCTTCAGGGTTCGGACTGAAGCTTTCTTT | TRBV5-3 | . | TRBJ1-1 | .
CASSSAGGLPYGYTF | TGTGCCAGCAGTTCGGCAGGGGGCCTACCCTATGGCTACACCTTC | TRBV6-5 | TRBD1 | TRBJ1-2 | .
CASSSAPSKSNEQFF | TGTGCCAGCAGCTCTGCACCGTCTAAATCTAATGAGCAGTTCTTC | TRBV5-8 | . | TRBJ2-1 | .
CSARVDYGYTF | TGCAGTGCTAGAGTAGACTATGGCTACACCTTC | TRBV20-1 | . | TRBJ1-2 | .
CASSTRTSGRRSYNEQFF | TGTGCCAGTAGTACCCGGACTAGCGGGAGAAGGTCCTACAATGAGCAGTTCTTC | TRBV19 | TRBD2 | TRBJ2-1 | .
CASRSQGNQPQHF | TGTGCCAGTAGGTCGCAGGGCAATCAGCCCCAGCATTTT | TRBV19 | . | TRBJ1-5 | .
CASSSVGTRVPYEQYF | TGTGCCAGTAGTTCGGTAGGGACTAGGGTTCCCTACGAGCAGTACTTC | TRBV19 | TRBD2 | TRBJ2-7 | many
CASGAGGRNEQFF | TGTGCTAGTGGTGCAGGGGGCCGCAATGAGCAGTTCTTC | TRBV12-5 | TRBD1 | TRBJ2-1 | .
CASRPRDRVNQPQHF | TGTGCCAGCAGACCCAGGGACAGGGTCAATCAGCCCCAGCATTTT | TRBV28 | TRBD1 | TRBJ1-5 | .
CSVEGGLILSGYGYTF | TGCAGCGTTGAAGGGGGACTTATCCTCTCGGGCTATGGCTACACCTTC | TRBV29-1 | . | TRBJ1-2 | .
CASSFQGGDTEAFF | TGTGCCAGTAGTTTTCAAGGGGGAGACACTGAAGCTTTCTTT | TRBV19 | . | TRBJ1-1 | .
CASSPDRSYGYTF | TGTGCCAGCAGCCCCGACAGGAGCTATGGCTACACCTTC | TRBV7-8 | . | TRBJ1-2 | .
CATHDSLNTEAFF | TGTGCCACTCACGACAGTCTGAACACTGAAGCTTTCTTT | TRBV28 | . | TRBJ1-1 | .
CATSREQGSNQPQHF | TGTGCCACCAGCAGGGAACAGGGGAGCAATCAGCCCCAGCATTTT | TRBV15 | TRBD1 | TRBJ1-5 | .
CASSPGDGYRGLWETQYF | TGTGCCAGCAGCCCCGGAGATGGTTACAGGGGGCTTTGGGAGACCCAGTACTTC | TRBV11-2 | TRBD1 | TRBJ2-5 | .
CSVDGADRSSLGGYTF | TGCAGCGTTGATGGTGCGGACAGGAGCTCCCTGGGGGGCTACACCTTC | TRBV29-1 | TRBD1 | TRBJ1-2 | .